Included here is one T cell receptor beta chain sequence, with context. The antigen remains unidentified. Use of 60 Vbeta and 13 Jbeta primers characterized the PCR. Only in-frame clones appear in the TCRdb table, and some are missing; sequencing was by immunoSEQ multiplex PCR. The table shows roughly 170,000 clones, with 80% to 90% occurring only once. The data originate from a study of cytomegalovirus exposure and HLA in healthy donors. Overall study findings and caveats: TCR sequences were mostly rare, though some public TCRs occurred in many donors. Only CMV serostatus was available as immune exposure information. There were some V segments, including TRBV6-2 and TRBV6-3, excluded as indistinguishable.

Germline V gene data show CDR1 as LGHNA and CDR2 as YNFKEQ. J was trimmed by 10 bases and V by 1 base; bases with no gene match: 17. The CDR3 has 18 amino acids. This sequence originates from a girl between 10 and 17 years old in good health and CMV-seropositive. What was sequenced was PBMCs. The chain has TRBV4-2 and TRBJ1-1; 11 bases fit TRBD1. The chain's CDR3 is CASSQAFSGTGGVFVAFF. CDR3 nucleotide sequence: TGTGCCAGCAGCCAAGCTTTTTCCGGGACAGGGGGTGTTTTTGTAGCTTTCTTT.